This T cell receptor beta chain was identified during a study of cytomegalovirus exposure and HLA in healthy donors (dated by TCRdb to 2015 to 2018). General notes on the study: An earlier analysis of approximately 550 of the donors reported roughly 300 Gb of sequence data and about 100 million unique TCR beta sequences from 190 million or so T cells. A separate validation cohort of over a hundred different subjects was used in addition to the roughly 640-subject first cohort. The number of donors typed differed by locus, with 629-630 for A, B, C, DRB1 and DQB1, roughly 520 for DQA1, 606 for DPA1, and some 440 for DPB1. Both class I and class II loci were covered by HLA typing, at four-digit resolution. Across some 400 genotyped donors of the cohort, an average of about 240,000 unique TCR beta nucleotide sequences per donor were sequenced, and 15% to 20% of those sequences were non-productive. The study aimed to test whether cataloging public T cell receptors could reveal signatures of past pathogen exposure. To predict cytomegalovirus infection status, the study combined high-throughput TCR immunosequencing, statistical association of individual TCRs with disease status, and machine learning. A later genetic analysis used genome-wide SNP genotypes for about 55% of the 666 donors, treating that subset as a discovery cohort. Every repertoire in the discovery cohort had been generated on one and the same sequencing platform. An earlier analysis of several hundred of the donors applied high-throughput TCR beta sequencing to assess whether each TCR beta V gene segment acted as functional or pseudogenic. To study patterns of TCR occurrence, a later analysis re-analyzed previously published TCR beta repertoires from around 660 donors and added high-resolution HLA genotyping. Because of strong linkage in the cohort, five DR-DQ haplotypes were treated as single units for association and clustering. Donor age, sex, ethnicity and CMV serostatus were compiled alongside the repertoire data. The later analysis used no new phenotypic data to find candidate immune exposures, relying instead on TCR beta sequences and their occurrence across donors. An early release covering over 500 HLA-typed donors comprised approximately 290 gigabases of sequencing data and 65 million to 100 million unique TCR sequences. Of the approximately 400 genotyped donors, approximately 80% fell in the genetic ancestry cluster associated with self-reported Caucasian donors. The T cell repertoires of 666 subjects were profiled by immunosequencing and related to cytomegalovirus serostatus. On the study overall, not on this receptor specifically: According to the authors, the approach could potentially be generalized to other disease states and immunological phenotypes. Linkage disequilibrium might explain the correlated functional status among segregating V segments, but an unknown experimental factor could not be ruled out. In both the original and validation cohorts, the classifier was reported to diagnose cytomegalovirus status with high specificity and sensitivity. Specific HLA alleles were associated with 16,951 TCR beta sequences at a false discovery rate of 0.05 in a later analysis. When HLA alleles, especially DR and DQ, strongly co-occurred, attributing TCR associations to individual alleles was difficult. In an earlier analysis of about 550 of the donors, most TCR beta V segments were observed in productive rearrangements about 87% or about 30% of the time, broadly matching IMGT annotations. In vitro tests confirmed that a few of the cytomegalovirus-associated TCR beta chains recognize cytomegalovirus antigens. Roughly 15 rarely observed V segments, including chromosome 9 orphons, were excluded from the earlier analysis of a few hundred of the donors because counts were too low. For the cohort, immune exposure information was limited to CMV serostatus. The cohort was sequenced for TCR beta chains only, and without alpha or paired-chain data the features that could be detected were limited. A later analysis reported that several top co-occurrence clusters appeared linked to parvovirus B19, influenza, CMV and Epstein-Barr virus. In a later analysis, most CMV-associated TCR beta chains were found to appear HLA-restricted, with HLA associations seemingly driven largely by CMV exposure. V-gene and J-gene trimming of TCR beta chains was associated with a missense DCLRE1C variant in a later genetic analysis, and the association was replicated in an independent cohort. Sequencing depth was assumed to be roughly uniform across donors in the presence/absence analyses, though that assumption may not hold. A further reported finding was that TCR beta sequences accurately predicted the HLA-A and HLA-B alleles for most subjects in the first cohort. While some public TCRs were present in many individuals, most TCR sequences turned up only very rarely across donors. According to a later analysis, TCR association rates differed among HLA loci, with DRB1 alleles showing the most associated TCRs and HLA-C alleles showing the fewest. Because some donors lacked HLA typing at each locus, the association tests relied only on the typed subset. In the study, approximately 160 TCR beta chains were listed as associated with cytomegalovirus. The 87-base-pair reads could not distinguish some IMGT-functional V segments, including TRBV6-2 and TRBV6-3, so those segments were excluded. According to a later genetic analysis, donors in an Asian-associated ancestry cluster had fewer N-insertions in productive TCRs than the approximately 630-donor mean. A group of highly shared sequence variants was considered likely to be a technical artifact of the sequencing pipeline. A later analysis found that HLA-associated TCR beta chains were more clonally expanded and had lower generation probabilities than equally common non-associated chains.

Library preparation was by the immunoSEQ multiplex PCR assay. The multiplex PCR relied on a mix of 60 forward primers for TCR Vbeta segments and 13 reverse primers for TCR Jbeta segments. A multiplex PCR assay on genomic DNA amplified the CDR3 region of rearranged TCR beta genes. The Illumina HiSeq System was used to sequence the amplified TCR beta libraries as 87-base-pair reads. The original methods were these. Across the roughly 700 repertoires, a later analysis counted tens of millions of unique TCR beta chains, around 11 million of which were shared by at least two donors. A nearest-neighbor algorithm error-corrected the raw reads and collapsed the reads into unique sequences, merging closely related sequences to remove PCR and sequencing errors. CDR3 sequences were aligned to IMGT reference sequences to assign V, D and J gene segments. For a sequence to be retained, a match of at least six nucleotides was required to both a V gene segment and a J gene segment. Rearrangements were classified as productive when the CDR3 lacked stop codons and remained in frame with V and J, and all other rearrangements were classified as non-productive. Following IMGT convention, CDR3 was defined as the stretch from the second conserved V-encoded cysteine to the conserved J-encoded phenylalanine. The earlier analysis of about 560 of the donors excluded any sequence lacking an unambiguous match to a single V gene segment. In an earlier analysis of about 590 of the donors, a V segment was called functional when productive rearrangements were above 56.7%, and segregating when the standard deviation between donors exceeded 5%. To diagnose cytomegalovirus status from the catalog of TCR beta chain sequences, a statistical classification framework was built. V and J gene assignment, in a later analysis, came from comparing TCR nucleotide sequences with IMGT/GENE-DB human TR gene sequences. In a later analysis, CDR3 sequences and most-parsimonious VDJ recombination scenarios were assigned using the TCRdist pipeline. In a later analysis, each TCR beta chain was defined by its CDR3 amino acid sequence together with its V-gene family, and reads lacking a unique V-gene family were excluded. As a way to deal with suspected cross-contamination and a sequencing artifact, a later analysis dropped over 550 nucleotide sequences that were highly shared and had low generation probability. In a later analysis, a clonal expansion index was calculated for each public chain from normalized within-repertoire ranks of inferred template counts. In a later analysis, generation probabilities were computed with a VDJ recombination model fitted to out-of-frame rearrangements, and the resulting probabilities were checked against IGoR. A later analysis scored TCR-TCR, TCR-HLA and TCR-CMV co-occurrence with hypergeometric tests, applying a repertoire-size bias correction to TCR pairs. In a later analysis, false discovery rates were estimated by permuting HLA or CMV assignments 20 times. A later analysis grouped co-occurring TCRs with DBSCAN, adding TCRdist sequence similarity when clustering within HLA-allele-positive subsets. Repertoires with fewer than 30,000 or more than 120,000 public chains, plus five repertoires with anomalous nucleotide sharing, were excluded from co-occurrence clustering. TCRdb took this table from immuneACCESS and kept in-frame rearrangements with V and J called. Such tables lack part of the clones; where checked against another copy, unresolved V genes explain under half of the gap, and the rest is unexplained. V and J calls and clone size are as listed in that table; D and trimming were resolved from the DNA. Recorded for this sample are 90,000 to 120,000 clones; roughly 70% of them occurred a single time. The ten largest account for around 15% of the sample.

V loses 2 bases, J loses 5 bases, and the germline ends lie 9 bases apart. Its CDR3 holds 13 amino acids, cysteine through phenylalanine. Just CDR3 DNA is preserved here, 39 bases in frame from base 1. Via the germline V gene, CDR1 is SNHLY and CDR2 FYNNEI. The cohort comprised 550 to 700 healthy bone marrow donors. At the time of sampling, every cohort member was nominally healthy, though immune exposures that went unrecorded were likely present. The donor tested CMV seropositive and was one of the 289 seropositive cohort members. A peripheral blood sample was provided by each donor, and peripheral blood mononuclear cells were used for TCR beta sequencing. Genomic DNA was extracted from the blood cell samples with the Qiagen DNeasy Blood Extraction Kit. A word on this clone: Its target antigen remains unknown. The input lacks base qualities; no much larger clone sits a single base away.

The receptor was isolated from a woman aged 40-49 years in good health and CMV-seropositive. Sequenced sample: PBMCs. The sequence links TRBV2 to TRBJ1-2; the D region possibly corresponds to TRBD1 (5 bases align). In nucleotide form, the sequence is TGTGCCAGCAGTGAAAGCAGGGTTTATGGCTACACCTTC. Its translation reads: CASSESRVYGYTF.